These T cell receptor beta chains were read from a single sample in a study of blood T cell repertoires in COVID-19. The table came from immunoSEQ multiplex PCR; TCRdb's copy has only in-frame clones and leaves some out. Counted here are roughly 230,000 clones, nearly 90% occurring once; the ten biggest clones make up about 2.1%. Material for sequencing was peripheral blood. These receptors were collected from a woman in her fifties or sixties with COVID-19, enrolled during active disease. CDR3s include the opening cysteine and the closing phenylalanine or tryptophan. Each record gives: J gene, V gene, D gene, CDR3 length, CDR3 protein, CDR3 DNA. D genes are given only for firm matches.

TRBJ2-1	TRBV19	.	13	CASSYRSYNEQFF	TGTGCCAGTAGTTACAGGTCCTACAATGAGCAGTTCTTC
TRBJ1-1	TRBV7-9	.	11	CASARSAEAFF	TGTGCCAGCGCTCGGAGCGCTGAAGCTTTCTTT
TRBJ2-3	TRBV28	TRBD1	16	CASSSWGQAGTDTQYF	TGTGCCAGCAGTTCCTGGGGACAGGCGGGAACAGATACGCAGTATTTT
TRBJ1-3	TRBV3-1/TRBV3-2	TRBD1	16	CASSQPRGQGSNTIYF	TGTGCCAGCAGCCAACCCCGTGGACAGGGATCTAACACCATATATTTT
TRBJ1-2	TRBV10-3	TRBD1	15	CAIRRTGGSNYGYTF	TGTGCCATCAGAAGGACAGGGGGCAGTAACTATGGCTACACCTTC
TRBJ1-2	TRBV9	.	12	CASNAGRDGYTF	TGTGCCAGCAATGCGGGTAGAGATGGCTACACCTTC
TRBJ2-7	TRBV5-1	.	17	CASSLGVRARSSYEQYF	TGCGCCAGCAGCTTGGGTGTCAGGGCCAGGAGCTCCTACGAGCAGTACTTC
TRBJ2-3	TRBV7-2	TRBD2	16	CASSTIPGGPTDTQYF	TGTGCCAGCAGCACAATTCCGGGGGGTCCCACAGATACGCAGTATTTT
TRBJ1-4	TRBV2	TRBD1	14	CASADRGGNEKLFF	TGTGCCAGCGCTGACAGGGGGGGTAATGAAAAACTGTTTTTT
TRBJ1-2	TRBV28	TRBD1	14	CASRRSDRGFGYTF	TGTGCCAGCAGGAGATCTGACAGGGGGTTTGGCTACACCTTC
TRBJ1-2	TRBV27	.	13	CASSYQFVYGYTF	TGTGCCAGCAGTTACCAGTTCGTCTATGGCTACACCTTC
TRBJ1-2	TRBV12-3/TRBV12-4	.	13	CASSLGRAGGYTF	TGTGCCAGCAGTTTAGGCAGGGCGGGGGGCTACACCTTC
TRBJ2-1	TRBV3-1/TRBV3-2	.	14	CASSQAPEHNEQFF	TGTGCCAGCAGCCAAGCACCAGAACACAATGAGCAGTTCTTC
TRBJ2-7	TRBV9	.	16	CASSVATGGGPYEQYF	TGTGCCAGCAGCGTAGCTACGGGAGGGGGCCCATACGAGCAGTACTTC